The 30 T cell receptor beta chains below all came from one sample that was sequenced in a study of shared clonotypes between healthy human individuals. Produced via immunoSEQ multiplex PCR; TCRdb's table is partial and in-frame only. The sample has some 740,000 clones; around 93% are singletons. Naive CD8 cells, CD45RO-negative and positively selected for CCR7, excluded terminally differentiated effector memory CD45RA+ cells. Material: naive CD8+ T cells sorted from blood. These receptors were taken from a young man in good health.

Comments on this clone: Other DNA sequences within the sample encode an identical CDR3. The DNA for the CDR3 is TGTGCCAGCAGTTTCCGTCGGGGCAGCAATCAGCCCCAGCATTTT. This encodes CASSFRRGSNQPQHF. V and J are TRBV28 and TRBJ1-5; TRBD1 is a possible D gene (5 bases). CDR3 length equals 15 residues. CDR1 is MDHEN, CDR2 SYDVKM, per germline. Trimming shortened V by 3 bases and J by 1 base, and 10 bases separated the two germline ends.

CDR3 sequence (DNA): TGTGCCAGCAGTTACCGTGGAGCGGGGTACTACGAGCAGTACTTC. The encoded protein is CASSYRGAGYYEQYF. The chain is built from TRBV6-6 and TRBJ2-7; TRBD2 aligns across 7 bases. J gave up 3 bases and V 2 bases, and 7 bases lay outside the gene matches. The CDR3 sequence is 15 residues long. The V gene's germline CDR1 is MNHNY and CDR2 SVGAGI (reference sequence).

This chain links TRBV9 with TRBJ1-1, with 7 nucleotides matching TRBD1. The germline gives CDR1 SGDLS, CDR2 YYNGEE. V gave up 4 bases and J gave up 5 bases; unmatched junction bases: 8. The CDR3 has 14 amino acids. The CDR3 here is CASSSSTGSTEAFF. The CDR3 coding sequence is TGTGCCAGCAGCTCTTCGACAGGGTCTACTGAAGCTTTCTTT.

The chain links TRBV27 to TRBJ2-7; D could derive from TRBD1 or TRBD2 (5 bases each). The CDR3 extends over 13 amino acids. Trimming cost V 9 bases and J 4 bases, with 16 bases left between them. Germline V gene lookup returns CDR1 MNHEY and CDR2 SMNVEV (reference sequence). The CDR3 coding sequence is TGTGCCAGTTCCCGGGACCTCGATTACGAGCAGTACTTC. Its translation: CASSRDLDYEQYF.

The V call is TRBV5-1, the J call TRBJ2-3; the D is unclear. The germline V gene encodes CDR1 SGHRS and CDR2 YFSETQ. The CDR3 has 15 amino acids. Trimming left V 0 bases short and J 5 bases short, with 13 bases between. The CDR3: CASSLVDGAQDTQYF. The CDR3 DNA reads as TGCGCCAGCAGCTTGGTGGACGGAGCGCAAGATACGCAGTATTTT.

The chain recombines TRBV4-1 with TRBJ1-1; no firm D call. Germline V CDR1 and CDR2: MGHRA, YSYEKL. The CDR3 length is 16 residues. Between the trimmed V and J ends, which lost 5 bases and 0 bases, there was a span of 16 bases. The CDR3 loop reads CASSTASGVMNTEAFF. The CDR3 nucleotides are TGCGCCAGCAGCACGGCCAGCGGCGTCATGAACACTGAAGCTTTCTTT.

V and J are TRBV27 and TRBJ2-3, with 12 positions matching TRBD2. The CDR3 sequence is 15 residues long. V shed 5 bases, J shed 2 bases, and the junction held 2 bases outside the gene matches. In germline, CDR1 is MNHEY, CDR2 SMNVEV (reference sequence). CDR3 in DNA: TGTGCCAGCAGTGGACTAGCGGGAATCACAGATACGCAGTATTTT. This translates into CASSGLAGITDTQYF.

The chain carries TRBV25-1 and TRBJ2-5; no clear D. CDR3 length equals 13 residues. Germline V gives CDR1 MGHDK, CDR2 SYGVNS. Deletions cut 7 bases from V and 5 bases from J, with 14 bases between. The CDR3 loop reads CASKGRPPETQYF. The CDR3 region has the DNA TGTGCCAGCAAGGGTAGACCTCCGGAGACCCAGTACTTC. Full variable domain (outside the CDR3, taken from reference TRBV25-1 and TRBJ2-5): EADIYQTPRYLVIGTGKKITLECSQTMGHDKMYWYQQDPGMELHLIHYSYGVNSTEKGDLSSESTVSRIRTEHFPLTLESARPSHTSQYLCASKGRPPETQYFGPGTRLLVL.

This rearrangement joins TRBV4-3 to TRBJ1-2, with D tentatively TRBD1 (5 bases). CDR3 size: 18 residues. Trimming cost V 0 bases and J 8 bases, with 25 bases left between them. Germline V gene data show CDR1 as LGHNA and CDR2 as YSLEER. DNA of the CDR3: TGCGCCAGCAGCCAAGAGGAAGGGACTCTCCCCACTCCTAAAGGCTACACCTTC. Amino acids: CASSQEEGTLPTPKGYTF.

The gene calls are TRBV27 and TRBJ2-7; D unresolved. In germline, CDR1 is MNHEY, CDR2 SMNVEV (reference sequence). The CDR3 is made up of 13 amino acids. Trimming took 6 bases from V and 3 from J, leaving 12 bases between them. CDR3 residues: CASSPAQDYEQYF. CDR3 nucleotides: TGTGCCAGCAGCCCCGCACAAGACTACGAGCAGTACTTC.

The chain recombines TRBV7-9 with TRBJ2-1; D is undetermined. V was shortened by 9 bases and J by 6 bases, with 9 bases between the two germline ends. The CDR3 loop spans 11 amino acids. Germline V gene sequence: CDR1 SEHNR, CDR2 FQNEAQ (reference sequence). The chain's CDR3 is CARYHGNEQFF. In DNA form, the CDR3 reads TGTGCCAGGTACCACGGCAATGAGCAGTTCTTC.

CDR3 region: CASSSVLNTGELFF. The CDR3 nucleotides read TGTGCCAGCAGCTCCGTCTTGAACACCGGGGAGCTGTTTTTT. The V gene is TRBV5-6, the J gene TRBJ2-2, with D hard to call. V was cut by 3 bases and J by 1 base, with 7 bases left in between. Germline loops: CDR1 SGHDT, CDR2 YYEEEE. The CDR3 is 14 residues long.

The CDR3 nucleotides are TGTGCCAGCAGCGGCCCTTCGGGGGTAGAGACCCAGTACTTC. Translated: CASSGPSGVETQYF. The V and J genes are TRBV5-5 and TRBJ2-5; possible D gene TRBD2, 6 bases. This CDR3 has 14 amino acids. Germline V gene data show CDR1 as SGHKS and CDR2 as YYEKEE (reference sequence). The V end was cut by 4 bases, the J end by 4 bases, with 14 bases between.

The CDR3 reads CASSLGWASGRNEQFF. The CDR3 DNA sequence: TGTGCCAGCAGCTTGGGGTGGGCTAGCGGACGGAATGAGCAGTTCTTC. This chain uses TRBV7-9 with TRBJ2-1, with 7 bases fitting TRBD2. Germline-derived CDR1 and CDR2 are SEHNR and FQNEAQ (reference sequence). With 3 bases clipped from V and 7 bases from J, the junction kept 12 bases outside the gene matches. This CDR3 comprises 16 residues.

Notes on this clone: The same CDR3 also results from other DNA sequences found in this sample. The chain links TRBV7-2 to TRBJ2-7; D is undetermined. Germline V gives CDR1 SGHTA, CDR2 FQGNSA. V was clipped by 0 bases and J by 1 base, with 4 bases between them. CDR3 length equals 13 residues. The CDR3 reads CASSLARSYEQYF. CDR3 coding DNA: TGTGCCAGCAGCTTAGCCCGATCCTACGAGCAGTACTTC.

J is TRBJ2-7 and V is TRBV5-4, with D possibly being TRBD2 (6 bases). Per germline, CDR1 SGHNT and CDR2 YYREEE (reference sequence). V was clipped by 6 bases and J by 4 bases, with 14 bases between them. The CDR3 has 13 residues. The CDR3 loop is CASKVGGTYEQYF. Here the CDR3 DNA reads TGTGCCAGCAAGGTTGGCGGGACTTACGAGCAGTACTTC.

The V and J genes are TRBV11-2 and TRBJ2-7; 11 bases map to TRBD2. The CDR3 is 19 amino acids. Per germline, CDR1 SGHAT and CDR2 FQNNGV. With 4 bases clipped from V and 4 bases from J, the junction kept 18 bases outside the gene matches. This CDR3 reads CASSSIYRLTSGDPYEQYF. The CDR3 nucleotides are TGTGCCAGCAGCTCGATATATCGGTTGACTAGCGGGGACCCGTACGAGCAGTACTTC.

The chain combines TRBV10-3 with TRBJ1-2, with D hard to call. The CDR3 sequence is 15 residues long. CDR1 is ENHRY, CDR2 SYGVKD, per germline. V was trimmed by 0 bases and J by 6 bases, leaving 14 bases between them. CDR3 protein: CAISESGRMGDGYTF. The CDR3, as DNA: TGTGCCATCAGTGAGTCAGGAAGGATGGGCGATGGCTACACCTTC.

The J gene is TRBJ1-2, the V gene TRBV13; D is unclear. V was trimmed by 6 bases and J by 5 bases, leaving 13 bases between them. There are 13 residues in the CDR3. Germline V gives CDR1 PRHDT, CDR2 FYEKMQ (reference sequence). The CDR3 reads CASSRRNIYGYTF. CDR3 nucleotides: TGTGCCAGCAGTCGACGGAATATATATGGCTACACCTTC.

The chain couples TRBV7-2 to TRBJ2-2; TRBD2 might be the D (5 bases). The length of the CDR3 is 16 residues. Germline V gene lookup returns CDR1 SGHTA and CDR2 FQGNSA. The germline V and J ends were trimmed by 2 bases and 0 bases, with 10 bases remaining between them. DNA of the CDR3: TGTGCCAGCAGCTTAAACAGCGGCGCGAACACCGGGGAGCTGTTTTTT. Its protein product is CASSLNSGANTGELFF.

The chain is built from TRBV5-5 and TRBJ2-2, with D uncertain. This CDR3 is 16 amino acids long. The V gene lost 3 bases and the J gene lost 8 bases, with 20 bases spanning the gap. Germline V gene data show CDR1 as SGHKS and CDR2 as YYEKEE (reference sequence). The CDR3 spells CASSSPPSGRTGELFF. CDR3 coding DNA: TGTGCCAGCAGCTCTCCCCCATCGGGCAGGACGGGGGAGCTGTTTTTT.

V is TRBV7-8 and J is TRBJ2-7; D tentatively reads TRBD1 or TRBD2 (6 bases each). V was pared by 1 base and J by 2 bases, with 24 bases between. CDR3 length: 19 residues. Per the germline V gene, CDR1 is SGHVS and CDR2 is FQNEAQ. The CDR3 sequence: CASSLVWGADLRTAYEQYF. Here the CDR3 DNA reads TGTGCCAGCAGCTTAGTCTGGGGGGCCGACCTCAGGACGGCCTACGAGCAGTACTTC.

The CDR3 reads CSVGGGKADTQYF. The CDR3 DNA reads as TGCAGCGTTGGCGGCGGGAAAGCAGATACGCAGTATTTT. V usage is TRBV29-1 and J usage is TRBJ2-3; a weak D match, TRBD2 (6 bases). The CDR3 runs 13 residues. Germline-derived CDR1 and CDR2 are SQVTM and ANQGSEA. The V gene lost 4 bases and the J gene lost 4 bases, with 12 bases spanning the gap.

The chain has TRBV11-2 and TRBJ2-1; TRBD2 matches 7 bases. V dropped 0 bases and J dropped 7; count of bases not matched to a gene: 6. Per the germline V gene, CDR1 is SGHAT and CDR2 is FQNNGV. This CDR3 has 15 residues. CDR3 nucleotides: TGTGCCAGCAGCTTAGATTGGGGGGGTTCGAATGAGCAGTTCTTC. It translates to CASSLDWGGSNEQFF.

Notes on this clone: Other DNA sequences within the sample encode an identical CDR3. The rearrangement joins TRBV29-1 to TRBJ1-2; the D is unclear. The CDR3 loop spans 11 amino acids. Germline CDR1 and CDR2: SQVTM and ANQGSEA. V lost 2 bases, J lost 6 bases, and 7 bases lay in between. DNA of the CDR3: TGCAGCGTTGAAAGGACGGATGGCTACACCTTC. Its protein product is CSVERTDGYTF.

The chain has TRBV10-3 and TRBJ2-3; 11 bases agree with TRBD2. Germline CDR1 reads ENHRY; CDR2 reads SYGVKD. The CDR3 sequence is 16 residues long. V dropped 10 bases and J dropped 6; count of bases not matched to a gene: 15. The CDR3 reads CATRLTSGRNQDTQYF. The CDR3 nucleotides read TGTGCCACAAGACTCACTAGCGGGAGAAACCAGGATACGCAGTATTTT.

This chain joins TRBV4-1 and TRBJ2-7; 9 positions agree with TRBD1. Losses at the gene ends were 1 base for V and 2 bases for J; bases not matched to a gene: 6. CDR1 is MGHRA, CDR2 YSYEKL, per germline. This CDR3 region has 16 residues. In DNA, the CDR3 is TGCGCCAGCAGCCAAGGGTCCGACAGGGGGACCTACGAGCAGTACTTC. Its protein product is CASSQGSDRGTYEQYF.

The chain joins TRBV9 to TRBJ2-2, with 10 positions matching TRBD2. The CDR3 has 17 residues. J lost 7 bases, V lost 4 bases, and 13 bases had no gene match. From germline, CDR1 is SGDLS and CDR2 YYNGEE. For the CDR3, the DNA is TGTGCCAGCAGCTCGACTGGTAGCGGGAGGTTTATCGGGGAGCTGTTTTTT. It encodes CASSSTGSGRFIGELFF.

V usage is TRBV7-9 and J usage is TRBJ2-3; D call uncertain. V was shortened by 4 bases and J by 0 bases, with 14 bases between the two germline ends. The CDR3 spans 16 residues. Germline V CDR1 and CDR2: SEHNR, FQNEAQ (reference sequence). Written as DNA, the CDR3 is TGTGCCAGCAGCTCGATGTCGTCATCGAGCACAGATACGCAGTATTTT. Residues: CASSSMSSSSTDTQYF.

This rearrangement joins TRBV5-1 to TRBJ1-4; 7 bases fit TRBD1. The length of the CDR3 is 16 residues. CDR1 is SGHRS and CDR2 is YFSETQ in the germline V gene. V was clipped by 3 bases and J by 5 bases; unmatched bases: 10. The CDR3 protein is CASSSPEGTDNEKLFF. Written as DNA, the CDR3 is TGCGCCAGCAGCTCGCCAGAGGGGACAGACAATGAAAAACTGTTTTTT. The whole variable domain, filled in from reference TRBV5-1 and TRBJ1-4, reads KAGVTQTPRYLIKTRGQQVTLSCSPISGHRSVSWYQQTPGQGLQFLFEYFSETQRNKGNFPGRFSGRQFSNSRSEMNVSTLELGDSALYLCASSSPEGTDNEKLFFGSGTQLSVL.